This section outlines one T cell receptor (beta chain) sequence together with its context. The antigen remains unidentified. The data stem from a study of post-analysis software for immune sequencing data. Overall study: The study covered relapsing-remitting, secondary progressive and progressive-relapsing courses of multiple sclerosis. Study findings and constraints: Five or six TRBV segments were more frequent in patients than controls; TRBV5-6, TRBV5-1 and TRBV20-1 belonged to this group. In multiple sclerosis, normalized Chao1 diversity was significantly below that of controls. When the samples were clustered directly with F measure, those that had been prepared in the same batch showed strong co-clustering.

The TCR beta cDNA libraries carried unique molecular identifiers. A few hundred thousand cDNA molecules came from about 1 to 10 million T cells. Using its own MiXCR run on the PCR reads, TCRdb lists one record per CDR3 protein. The profile shows 170,000 or so distinct CDR3 sequences, roughly 31% of them singletons. The CDR3 runs to 17 residues. V was clipped by 2 bases and J by 14 bases; unmatched bases: 16. Per germline, CDR1 KGHDR and CDR2 SFDVKD. The V and J genes are TRBV24-1 and TRBJ2-1; 11 nucleotides align to TRBD1. The source is a girl aged 5 to 17 with multiple sclerosis. The specimen sequenced was blood. CDR3 bases: TGTGCCACCAGTGATTCGAGGGGACAGGGGGATACCTACAATGAGTTCTTC. This encodes CATSDSRGQGDTYNEFF.